Sequencing of this T cell receptor beta chain was carried out in a study of cytomegalovirus exposure and HLA in healthy donors. For the study at large: Genotyping of about 400 donors showed that 65% to 90% belonged to the Caucasian-associated ancestry cluster. Study results and limitations: Using the classifier, cytomegalovirus status was reportedly diagnosed with high specificity and sensitivity. Among TCR sequences, most were rare, though some public TCRs appeared in many donors. Data from an earlier analysis indicated that most TCR beta V segments were productive either about 87% or about 30% of the time.

A note on this clone: What it binds is not known.

The PCR was carried out with 60 Vbeta primers and 13 Jbeta primers. Data came from immunoSEQ multiplex PCR; TCRdb stores just in-frame clones and leaves some out. The repertoire holds 180,000 or so clones, with 75% to 90% as singletons. The CDR3 is 15 amino acids. Germline CDR1 and CDR2: LNHNV and YYDKDF (reference sequence). Unmatched junction bases numbered 2, after V lost 3 bases and J lost 3 bases. The TCR originated in a woman between 25 and 40 years old in good health and CMV-seronegative. Sequences were obtained from PBMCs. The chain is built from TRBV15 and TRBJ2-7; the match to TRBD2 covers 13 bases. The CDR3 spells CATSRGLAGSYEQYF. For the CDR3, the DNA is TGTGCCACCAGCAGGGGACTAGCGGGGAGCTACGAGCAGTACTTC.